Sequencing of this T cell receptor (beta chain) was carried out in a study of PD-1 blockade in classical Hodgkin lymphoma. This clone is labeled as medium-sized. The target antigen is unknown. The protocol was immunoSEQ multiplex PCR, while the TCRdb copy is restricted to in-frame clones and leaves out a portion. This sample has 20,000 to 25,000 clones, with 65% to 80% found just once. Time point here: cycle 4 day 1 (C4D1), after six to seven weeks of nivolumab. Relapse after autologous stem cell transplantation occurred in every patient, and brentuximab vedotin exposure varied. By magnetic negative selection, CD4+ T cells were purified from thawed PBMCs. Study observations and caveats: A reduction in baseline TCR diversity was reportedly seen in newly diagnosed patients relative to healthy donors. The drivers behind the repertoire differences, possibly disease activity or prior therapy, remain undefined. Complete responders started with a diversity level that resembled newly diagnosed patients at baseline. The study found that TCR diversity rose significantly by C4D1 in CD4+ but not CD8+ cells.

The CDR3 length is 11 residues. CDR1 and CDR2 from the germline V gene are DFQATT and SNEGSKA (reference sequence). V was pared by 6 bases and J by 17 bases, with 17 bases between. The chain has TRBV20-1 and TRBJ1-6; tentative D call: TRBD1 (5 bases). Material: CD4+ T cells from blood, obtained before the fourth cycle of nivolumab. The sequence derives from a human donor with classical Hodgkin lymphoma. The CDR3 spells CSAGTARGIHF. DNA for the CDR3: TGCAGTGCCGGGACCGCGAGGGGCATCCACTTT.